This TCR beta chain was identified during a study of OX40 agonist ivuxolimab in advanced cancers. Across the study: With ivuxolimab, an agonistic anti-OX40 (CD134) antibody, patients were treated. Among those enrolled, mean age was roughly 55 years (range roughly 20 to 80) and 82.7% were male.

A single count supports this clone. The antigen is unknown. Data came from immunoSEQ multiplex PCR; TCRdb stores just in-frame clones and leaves some out. The sample yields 53,000 or so clones, 65% to 85% seen once. Losses at the gene ends were 4 bases for V and 2 bases for J; bases not matched to a gene: 11. The CDR3 sequence is 17 residues long. From germline, CDR1 is SGHKS and CDR2 YYEKEE (reference sequence). Findings and limits, study-wide: Among the least clonally expanded were partial responders at 0.1-3.0 mg/kg. Among some nonresponders, normalized T-cell clonal expansion was also low.

The rearrangement links TRBV5-5 to TRBJ2-5, with 10 nucleotides matching TRBD2. This specimen consisted of CD4+ or CD8+ T cells sorted from blood, obtained in a trial of the OX40 agonist ivuxolimab. The sequence was obtained from an adult with an advanced solid tumor such as melanoma, head and neck, liver or kidney cancer. The CDR3 loop reads CASSPGVAGGPQETQYF. CDR3 coding DNA: TGTGCCAGCAGCCCCGGGGTAGCGGGGGGACCTCAAGAGACCCAGTACTTC.